The subject of this entry is one T cell receptor beta chain. What this receptor recognizes is not known. There are no base qualities to consult, and no much larger clone falls within one base. The CDR3 regions of human TCRbeta chains were analyzed by immunosequencing. In the paper's pipeline: TCRs in the repertoires were matched against a reference library of SARS-CoV-2-specific TCRs that had been generated with the MIRA antigen-specificity platform. Breadth was defined as the fraction of unique TCRs that were SARS-CoV-2-associated, and depth was defined as the fraction of total T cells that were SARS-CoV-2-associated. Using the MIRA data, each spike-specific TCR was mapped to the spike region that the TCR reacts to and placed in a CD4 or CD8 class. Log10-transformed breadth and depth values were compared by one-way ANOVA with Sidak's multiple comparisons tests. The table was pulled from immuneACCESS by TCRdb, which kept in-frame rearrangements only. Such tables lose some clones; where checked, under half of the loss comes from unresolved V genes, and the rest has no known cause. D and trimming come from the DNA, and the V and J calls and clone size come from that table. The sample profile shows roughly 140,000 clones; more than 80% of them were found once. The ten top clones hold under 4% of the sample.

The time point label corresponds to: about 28 days (+/-7) after the second vaccine dose. AZD1222 recipients given second doses at about 4 weeks or at about 12 weeks were pooled, since spike-specific TCR depth and breadth were not found to differ between the two schedules. Samples from vaccinated people were obtained from the UK trials COV001 and COV002, which included a single-blind randomized controlled phase 2/3 trial of AZD1222 (ChAdOx1 nCoV-19) in healthy adults. For TCRbeta chain sequencing, PBMC samples from trial participants were taken at day 0 and at day 28 after the second dose. This entry belongs to a study of T cell responses to AZD1222 COVID-19 vaccine (dated by TCRdb to the early 2020s). Study-level background: A total of 233 trial participants underwent TCR sequencing, of whom roughly 210 had received two doses of AZD1222 and around 25 had received two doses of the MenACWY control vaccine. Trial participants were enrolled by age into 18-55, 56-69 and 70-plus year subgroups, with approximately 150, 28 and 58 TCR-sequenced participants respectively. What the research found in general, with its limitations: After two AZD1222 doses, both the breadth and the depth of spike-specific TCRs were significantly higher than at day 0 and than in MenACWY recipients. Participants were mostly white British and included more females than males, and it was suggested by the authors that clonal diversity may have been underestimated. The vaccine-associated CD4 TCRs covered the entire spike protein, and the dominant responses fell in regions 160-218 and 743-854. In the small 56-69-year group, the increase in depth fell short of significance, most likely because of low power. Because no samples from the day 14 peak response were available, repertoires could be characterized only after the peak T cell response. Reportedly, close to half of the unique spike-specific TCRs recognized epitopes lying outside the regions that are mutated in the B.1.351 and B.1.1.7 variants. Conclusions about previously exposed vaccinees are limited because only a handful of AZD1222 recipients were SARS-CoV-2 seropositive at baseline.

CDR3 length: 16 amino acids, cysteine to phenylalanine. Only the CDR3 part of the read is kept: 48 bases, read in frame from the first base. V and J lose 2 bases and 5 bases, and a span of 19 bases separates them. CDR1 and CDR2 (SGHRS, YFSETQ) derive from the germline V gene. Sequenced here: peripheral blood, sampled 28 days after the second AZD1222 dose. This TCR was recovered from an adult who received the AZD1222 COVID-19 vaccine. The chain is assembled from TRBV5-1 and TRBJ2-5; the D gene could be TRBD1 or TRBD2, each one agreeing over 5 bases. CDR3 loop: CASSFTVGTGGETQYF. The nucleotide sequence is given as TGCGCCAGCAGCTTTACAGTTGGGACGGGCGGGGAGACCCAGTACTTC.